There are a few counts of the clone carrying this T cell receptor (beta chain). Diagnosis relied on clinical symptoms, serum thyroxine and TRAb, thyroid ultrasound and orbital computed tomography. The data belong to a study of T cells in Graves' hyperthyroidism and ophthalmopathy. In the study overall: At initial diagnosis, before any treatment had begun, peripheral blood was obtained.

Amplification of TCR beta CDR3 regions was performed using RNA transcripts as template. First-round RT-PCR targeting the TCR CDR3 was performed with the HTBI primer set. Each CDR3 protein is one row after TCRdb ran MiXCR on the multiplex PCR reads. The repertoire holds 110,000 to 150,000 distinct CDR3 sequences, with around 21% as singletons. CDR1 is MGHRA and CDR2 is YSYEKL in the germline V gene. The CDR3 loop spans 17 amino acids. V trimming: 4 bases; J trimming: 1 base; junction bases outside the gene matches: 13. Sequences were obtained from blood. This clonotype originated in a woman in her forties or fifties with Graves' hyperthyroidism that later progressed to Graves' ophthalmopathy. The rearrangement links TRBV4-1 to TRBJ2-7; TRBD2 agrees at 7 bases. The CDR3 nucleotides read TGCGCCAGCAGCCTATTAATGTCGCTAGCGGCTTCCTACGAGCAGTACTTC. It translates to CASSLLMSLAASYEQYF.